One sample yielded the 14 T cell receptor beta chains listed below, sequenced in a study of cytomegalovirus exposure and HLA in healthy donors. PCR primers comprised 60 Vbeta and 13 Jbeta primers. The method was immunoSEQ multiplex PCR; TCRdb's version includes in-frame clones alone and lacks a portion of them. The sample carries some 76,000 clones, more than 75% recorded once. The sample taken for sequencing was PBMCs. All receptors derive from a male donor in good health and CMV-seropositive.

This clone has a handful of counts. The CDR3 DNA reads as TGTGCCAGCGGCACCGGGACAGGGCTTTTTGGAAACACCATATATTTT. Its protein is CASGTGTGLFGNTIYF. The V call is TRBV28, the J call TRBJ1-3, with 9 nucleotides matching TRBD1. The CDR3 is 16 amino acids. V trimming: 8 bases; J trimming: 3 bases; junction bases outside the gene matches: 11. Germline CDR1 and CDR2: MDHEN and SYDVKM.

On this clone itself: Other DNA sequences in the sample encode the same CDR3. This chain links TRBV6-5 with TRBJ2-7; the D is unclear. Looked up from germline, CDR1 is MNHEY and CDR2 is SVGAGI. With 0 bases removed from V and 1 base from J, the gap between germline ends came to 7 bases. The CDR3 is made up of 14 amino acids. The CDR3 DNA is TGTGCCAGCAGTTACTCCCGCGGATCCTACGAGCAGTACTTC. Its translation is CASSYSRGSYEQYF.

A few counts support this clone. The J gene is TRBJ2-2, the V gene TRBV27; 11 nucleotides line up with TRBD2. Germline CDR1 is MNHEY and CDR2 is SMNVEV (reference sequence). CDR3 length: 17 amino acids. The V segment lost 9 bases and the J segment 5 bases; nucleotides outside the gene matches: 14. The CDR3: CARSALVAGGRTGELFF. CDR3 nucleotides: TGTGCCAGATCGGCCCTCGTAGCGGGAGGGAGAACCGGGGAGCTGTTTTTT.

This clone was seen once. The chain has TRBV28 and TRBJ1-1; D not resolved. V lost 7 bases and J 1 base, leaving 7 bases between the germline ends. This CDR3 region has 12 residues. Per the germline V gene, CDR1 is MDHEN and CDR2 is SYDVKM. The CDR3 DNA is TGTGCCAGCACCACCGGGAACACTGAAGCTTTCTTT. It specifies CASTTGNTEAFF. Full variable domain (missing parts from reference TRBV28 and TRBJ1-1): DVKVTQSSRYLVKRTGEKVFLECVQDMDHENMFWYRQDPGLGLRLIYFSYDVKMKEKGDIPEGYSVSREKKERFSLILESASTNQTSMYLCASTTGNTEAFFGQGTRLTVV.

The chain has TRBV11-1 and TRBJ2-5; TRBD1 matches at 8 bases. Germline-derived CDR1 and CDR2 are SGHAT and FQDESV (reference sequence). The CDR3 consists of 15 residues. Trimming took 4 bases from V and 3 from J; bases not matched to a gene: 7. CDR3 bases: TGTGCCAGCAGCTCCGGGACAGGTTCGGAAGAGACCCAGTACTTC. Its protein product is CASSSGTGSEETQYF.

This clone was counted a few times. The chain links TRBV6-5 to TRBJ2-3; TRBD2 agrees at 9 bases. Unmatched junction bases numbered 7, after V lost 6 bases and J lost 3 bases. Germline assignment: CDR1 MNHEY and CDR2 SVGAGI. The CDR3 spans 15 residues. The CDR3 sequence is CASSRGLATTDTQYF. CDR3 coding DNA: TGTGCCAGCAGCCGAGGACTAGCGACAACAGATACGCAGTATTTT.

The chain recombines TRBV9 with TRBJ1-6; TRBD1 might be the D (6 bases). V lost 6 bases, J lost 8 bases, and 18 bases lay in between. This CDR3 is built from 15 residues. Germline-derived CDR1 and CDR2 are SGDLS and YYNGEE. CDR3 loop: CASTKQGGMDSPLHF. As DNA, the CDR3 is TGTGCCAGCACAAAACAGGGCGGTATGGATTCACCCCTCCACTTT.

The genes are TRBV4-1 and TRBJ2-2; TRBD2 matches at 11 bases. The CDR3 runs 16 residues. The germline V gene encodes CDR1 MGHRA and CDR2 YSYEKL. J was trimmed by 0 bases and V by 4 bases; bases with no gene match: 1. CDR3 DNA: TGCGCCAGCAGCCGGACTAGCGGGTCGAACACCGGGGAGCTGTTTTTT. This codes for CASSRTSGSNTGELFF.

The count of this clone is one. The CDR3 here is CASSLGQYSNQPQHF. The DNA for the CDR3 is TGTGCCAGCAGCTTAGGACAGTATAGCAATCAGCCCCAGCATTTT. V usage is TRBV5-6 and J usage is TRBJ1-5; maybe TRBD1 (6 bases). Trimming shortened V by 2 bases and J by 0 bases, and 9 bases separated the two germline ends. The CDR3 sequence is 15 residues long. CDR1 is SGHDT and CDR2 is YYEEEE in the germline V gene.

This clone was seen more than once but under ten times. V and J are TRBV5-1 and TRBJ1-2, with D possibly being TRBD1 (5 bases). The CDR3 spans 15 residues. The V end was cut by 5 bases, the J end by 3 bases, with 17 bases between. CDR1 and CDR2 (germline): SGHRS, YFSETQ. This CDR3 reads CASREGPGGYYGYTF. The CDR3 DNA is TGCGCCAGCAGGGAGGGGCCGGGTGGGTACTATGGCTACACCTTC.

This clone came up a few times. The V call is TRBV19, the J call TRBJ2-7, with 9 bases matching TRBD2. Germline trimming cut 4 bases from V and 2 bases from J; bases unmatched to any gene: 3. This CDR3 has 14 residues. Germline CDR1 and CDR2: LNHDA and SQIVND (reference sequence). The CDR3 DNA is TGTGCCAGTAGTACGACTAGCGGCCCCTACGAGCAGTACTTC. Amino acids: CASSTTSGPYEQYF.

This clone was seen once. The CDR3 bases are TGTGCCAGCAGTTACGGGCTAGCGGGAGGAAAGACCCAGTACTTC. Amino acids: CASSYGLAGGKTQYF. The chain combines TRBV6-5 with TRBJ2-5; TRBD2 aligns across 11 bases. J was trimmed by 6 bases and V by 2 bases; bases with no gene match: 5. Germline CDR1 is MNHEY and CDR2 is SVGAGI. The CDR3 runs to 15 residues.

The chain is built from TRBV7-9 and TRBJ1-4; a possible D gene is TRBD1 (6 bases). CDR3 length equals 13 residues. Germline V gene sequence: CDR1 SEHNR, CDR2 FQNEAQ (reference sequence). The ends were cut back, 3 bases at V and 8 bases at J, with 10 bases in the middle. The CDR3 spells CASSFGQFEKLFF. CDR3 bases: TGTGCCAGCAGCTTTGGACAGTTCGAAAAACTGTTTTTT.

This clone was counted a few times. The J gene is TRBJ1-4, the V gene TRBV19; possible D gene TRBD1, 6 bases. Looked up from germline, CDR1 is LNHDA and CDR2 is SQIVND (reference sequence). The length of the CDR3 is 16 residues. Trimming cost V 6 bases and J 1 base, with 15 bases left between them. CDR3 nucleotide sequence: TGTGCCAGTAGCACAGGGTCGGGGCGAACTAATGAAAAACTGTTTTTT. It specifies CASSTGSGRTNEKLFF.